The 4 T cell receptor beta chains below come from one sample, sequenced in a study of read filtering for tumor transcriptome and immune sequencing. From approximately 400 ng of RNA, a library with molecular barcoded alpha/delta and beta/gamma adaptors was made. MiXCR, run by TCRdb on the reads, gives a single entry per CDR3 protein. Of 30,000 to 50,000 distinct CDR3 sequences in the sample, about an eighth are singletons; the top ten hold about 35%. The sample comprised a population of CD138-negative cells sorted from bone marrow. Every receptor here comes from a donor aged 40 or older with multiple myeloma.

This clonotype was counted only a few times. This may be a read error: a much more frequent sequence differs by one nucleotide. The V and J genes are TRBV2 and TRBJ2-1; D is unclear. The CDR3 totals 12 residues. Germline V CDR1 and CDR2: SNHLY, FYNNEI. The CDR3 loop is CARRRPDNGQFF. CDR3 nucleotides: TGTGCCAGGCGACGGCCCGACAATGGGCAGTTCTTC.

This clonotype was detected a few times. Being one base from a much bigger clone, this may be a read error. The chain is built from TRBV5-6 and TRBJ2-1; D uncertain. Per germline, CDR1 SGHDT and CDR2 YYEEEE. The CDR3 has 12 residues. Trimming shortened V by 4 bases and J by 12 bases, and 14 bases separated the two germline ends. The CDR3 DNA is TGTGCCAGCAGCCATTTGACGGACGTGCAGTTCTTC. The encoded protein is CASSHLTDVQFF.

This clonotype occurred a few times. The rearrangement joins TRBV28 to TRBJ1-5, with a possible D match to TRBD1 (5 bases). CDR1 and CDR2 from the germline V gene are MDHEN and SYDVKM. Trimming removed 2 bases from V and 5 bases from J, with 10 bases in between. The CDR3 contains 14 residues. The DNA for the CDR3 is TGTGCCAGCAGTTTACGGGGGAGACATCAGCCCCAGCATTTT. It encodes CASSLRGRHQPQHF.

This clonotype was detected ten times or more. The rearrangement uses TRBV12-3 or TRBV12-4 and TRBJ2-2; 10 bases match TRBD1. The CDR3 is 16 amino acids. Unmatched junction bases numbered 10, after V lost 7 bases and J lost 5 bases. CDR3 DNA: TGTGCCAGCACCCACGGGGACAGGGGATCGACCGGGGAGCTGTTTTTT. Translated, it gives CASTHGDRGSTGELFF.